This T cell receptor (beta chain) was identified in a study of CD8+CD57+ T cells in acquired aplastic anemia. Overall study context: The sorted CD4+ and CD8+ cells yielded an average approximately 3.2 ug of DNA.

A remark on this clonotype: Its antigen is unidentified.

Per germline, CDR1 SGHTS and CDR2 YDEGEE. The CDR3 is made up of 14 amino acids. V lost 4 bases and J 5 bases, leaving 15 bases between the germline ends. Findings of the study overall: Both patients and controls carried the same twenty-nine CD8+ CDR3 sequences. Patients did not significantly differ from controls in CD8+ Simpson's diversity.

CDR3 and TCR beta VDJ profiling relied on genomic DNA as the template. TCRdb used MiXCR to reprocess the reads, holding one entry per CDR3 protein. The sample carries 130,000 or so distinct CDR3 sequences, 35% to 50% recorded once. The rearrangement uses TRBV5-8 and TRBJ1-1; possible D gene TRBD1, 5 bases. This TCR derives from a human donor in good health, serving as a control. What was sequenced was sorted CD4+, CD8+, or CD8+CD57+ T cells (not recorded which) from PBMCs. CDR3 coding DNA: TGTGCCAGCAGCCCCCGACAGTACGTGACTGAAGCTTTCTTT. Protein product: CASSPRQYVTEAFF.